These 26 T cell receptor beta chains share one sample of origin, sequenced in a study of patients and donors after allogeneic stem cell transplantation. MiXCR, applied by TCRdb to the RT-PCR reads, yields one record per CDR3 protein. The data contain hundreds of thousands of distinct CDR3 sequences, approximately 16% of them seen just once; the ten biggest clones take up less than 8.5%. Sequencing was performed on blood, either unsorted or a sorted T cell fraction (not recorded which). Receptor source: a human donor who was either an allogeneic HSCT recipient or a stem cell or donor lymphocyte infusion donor (not recorded which). It is not recorded whose cells these are; they may come from a transplant donor.

There are a few counts of this clonotype. This chain connects TRBV7-2 to TRBJ2-3; tentatively, D is TRBD1 (6 bases). The CDR3 consists of 15 residues. Germline loops: CDR1 SGHTA, CDR2 FQGNSA. The V end was cut by 5 bases, the J end by 4 bases, with 16 bases between. The CDR3 sequence: CASSLRQVPADTQYF. DNA for the CDR3: TGTGCCAGCAGCCTTCGACAGGTTCCCGCAGATACGCAGTATTTT.

The sample holds a few counts of this clonotype. This chain joins TRBV6-5 and TRBJ2-5; 12 bases align to TRBD2. CDR3 length equals 17 residues. Per the germline V gene, CDR1 is MNHEY and CDR2 is SVGAGI. Trimming removed 2 bases from V and 2 bases from J; junction bases left unmatched: 6. The CDR3, as DNA: TGTGCCAGCAGTTACGGATGGACTAGCGGGACTCAAGAGACCCAGTACTTC. Protein: CASSYGWTSGTQETQYF.

This clonotype has a handful of counts. The chain has TRBV20-1 and TRBJ1-1, with D unclear. Per germline, CDR1 DFQATT and CDR2 SNEGSKA (reference sequence). V lost 3 bases, J lost 2 bases, and 19 bases lay in between. The CDR3 sequence is 16 residues long. The CDR3 spells CSARERARGSNTEAFF. CDR3 nucleotides: TGCAGTGCTAGGGAGAGGGCGCGTGGGTCTAACACTGAAGCTTTCTTT.

The sample holds a few counts of this clonotype. The gene calls are TRBV20-1 and TRBJ1-3; 7 bases are a match to TRBD1. This CDR3 is built from 15 residues. V dropped 0 bases and J dropped 2; count of bases not matched to a gene: 4. In germline, CDR1 is DFQATT, CDR2 SNEGSKA (reference sequence). Here the CDR3 DNA reads TGCAGTGCTAGAGAACAGGGGACGGCTGGAAACACCATATATTTT. Protein sequence: CSAREQGTAGNTIYF.

The V call is TRBV18, the J call TRBJ2-3; D is unresolved. V shed 3 bases and J shed 0 bases, with 7 bases lying between them. The CDR3 length is 14 residues. The V gene's germline CDR1 is KGHSH and CDR2 LQKENI. The CDR3 DNA reads as TGTGCCAGCTCACCTCAGACTAGCACAGATACGCAGTATTTT. Its protein product is CASSPQTSTDTQYF.

The rearrangement uses TRBV4-2 and TRBJ1-6; a possible D gene is TRBD1 (5 bases). Germline V lookup: CDR1 LGHNA, CDR2 YNFKEQ. V was cut by 4 bases and J by 5 bases, with 18 bases left in between. The CDR3 is made up of 17 amino acids. The CDR3 here is CASSPRSGFGDNSPLHF. For the CDR3, the DNA is TGTGCCAGCAGCCCGAGGTCAGGGTTCGGGGATAATTCACCCCTCCACTTT.

V usage is TRBV18 and J usage is TRBJ2-6; D is ambiguous. This CDR3 is 15 amino acids long. The V end lost 2 bases, the J end lost 4 bases, and 9 bases lay between the germline ends. CDR1 is KGHSH and CDR2 is LQKENI in the germline V gene. The CDR3 here is CASSPDLTGANVLTF. The CDR3 nucleotides are TGTGCCAGCTCACCAGATCTCACGGGGGCCAACGTCCTGACTTTC.

The rearrangement joins TRBV15 to TRBJ1-3; D is unresolved. Trimming took off 1 base at V and 2 bases at J, with 15 bases between the two ends. Germline V gives CDR1 LNHNV, CDR2 YYDKDF (reference sequence). The CDR3 consists of 17 residues. CDR3: CATSRVGRPLAGNTIYF. The CDR3 nucleotides are TGTGCCACCAGCAGAGTTGGCCGGCCGCTAGCTGGAAACACCATATATTTT. Drawing the rest from reference TRBV15 and TRBJ1-3, the complete variable domain is DAMVIQNPRYQVTQFGKPVTLSCSQTLNHNVMYWYQQKSSQAPKLLFHYYDKDFNNEADTPDNFQSRRPNTSFCFLDIRSPGLGDTAMYLCATSRVGRPLAGNTIYFGEGSWLTVV.

This clonotype showed up just a few times. This sequence joins TRBV24-1 and TRBJ2-2, with D unclear. Looked up from germline, CDR1 is KGHDR and CDR2 is SFDVKD. CDR3 length: 15 residues. Trimming stripped 2 bases from V and 5 bases from J, with 11 bases between. CDR3 sequence: CATSDYRGSTGELFF. Written as DNA, the CDR3 is TGTGCCACCAGTGATTACCGAGGATCTACCGGGGAGCTGTTTTTT.

This clonotype was counted between two and nine times. The chain is built from TRBV7-6 and TRBJ2-7, with 8 bases that match TRBD2. This CDR3 spans 14 amino acids. V shed 5 bases, J shed 5 bases, and the junction held 8 bases outside the gene matches. Looked up from germline, CDR1 is SGHVS and CDR2 is FNYEAQ. The CDR3 region has the DNA TGTGCCAGCAGCGCCGGGACTAGAGGAGACGAGCAGTACTTC. Translating it yields CASSAGTRGDEQYF.

This clonotype was detected only a few times. CDR3: CASMIGGRSNQPQHF. In nucleotides, the CDR3 is TGTGCCAGCATGATTGGGGGTCGGAGCAATCAGCCCCAGCATTTT. The J gene is TRBJ1-5, the V gene TRBV6-1, with D possibly being TRBD1 (5 bases). Trimming shortened V by 7 bases and J by 1 base, and 14 bases separated the two germline ends. Per the germline V gene, CDR1 is MNHNS and CDR2 is SASEGT. The CDR3 spans 15 residues.

The chain has TRBV7-6 and TRBJ1-2; TRBD1 matches at 7 bases. Germline V gene sequence: CDR1 SGHVS, CDR2 FNYEAQ. V lost 4 bases and J lost 6; bases outside the gene matches: 5. The CDR3 runs to 13 residues. The CDR3, as DNA: TGTGCCAGCAGCTCCGGACAGGAGGATGGCTACACCTTC. Translating gives CASSSGQEDGYTF.

This clonotype was recorded a few times. V gene TRBV5-1 combines with J gene TRBJ2-5; D may correspond to TRBD1 or TRBD2 (5 bases each). The CDR3 contains 13 residues. CDR1 and CDR2 (germline): SGHRS, YFSETQ. Trimming took 4 bases from V and 1 from J, leaving 8 bases between them. The CDR3 is CASSVGRQETQYF. For the CDR3, the DNA is TGCGCCAGCAGCGTGGGACGCCAAGAGACCCAGTACTTC.

This clonotype was seen only a few times. The J gene is TRBJ1-2, the V gene TRBV7-8; maybe TRBD1 (6 bases). The CDR3 consists of 15 residues. The germline V gene encodes CDR1 SGHVS and CDR2 FQNEAQ. The germline V and J ends were trimmed by 1 base and 4 bases, with 13 bases remaining between them. This chain's CDR3 is CASSLEGGGSYGYTF. Here the CDR3 DNA reads TGTGCCAGCAGCTTAGAAGGAGGGGGGAGCTATGGCTACACCTTC.

This chain uses TRBV20-1 with TRBJ2-1, with 8 bases lining up with TRBD1. The germline V gene encodes CDR1 DFQATT and CDR2 SNEGSKA (reference sequence). The CDR3 sequence is 16 residues long. Germline trimming cut 0 bases from V and 4 bases from J; bases unmatched to any gene: 8. The CDR3 sequence: CSARETGASGYNEQFF. Written as DNA, the CDR3 is TGCAGTGCTAGAGAGACAGGGGCGTCCGGATACAATGAGCAGTTCTTC.

J is TRBJ2-5 and V is TRBV7-2; D remains ambiguous. Trimming cost V 1 base and J 1 base, with 13 bases left between them. From germline, CDR1 is SGHTA and CDR2 FQGNSA. The CDR3 spans 16 residues. This CDR3 is CASSLGAYWGQETQYF. CDR3 nucleotide sequence: TGTGCCAGCAGCTTAGGGGCGTATTGGGGCCAAGAGACCCAGTACTTC.

CDR3 sequence reads: CASSQPYDRGRETQYF. The CDR3 DNA reads TGTGCCAGCAGCCAACCTTACGACAGGGGTCGGGAGACCCAGTACTTC. The chain uses TRBV3-1 and TRBJ2-5; 8 bases are a match to TRBD1. The CDR3 is made up of 16 amino acids. With 2 bases clipped from V and 5 bases from J, the junction kept 10 bases outside the gene matches. Germline CDR1 is LGHDT and CDR2 is YNNKEL (reference sequence).

This clonotype was recorded only once. CDR3 sequence (DNA): TGTGCCAGCAGTGCGAGCGGCAATGAGCAGTTCTTC. Translated: CASSASGNEQFF. The rearrangement links TRBV6-5 to TRBJ2-1; tentatively, D is TRBD2 (5 bases). Germline loops: CDR1 MNHEY, CDR2 SVGAGI. Trimming pared 5 bases from V and 6 bases from J, leaving 8 bases between. This CDR3 is 12 amino acids long.

This clonotype was counted ten times or more. The gene calls are TRBV20-1 and TRBJ1-6; 7 bases map to TRBD1. With V trimmed by 0 bases and J by 8 bases, 4 bases remained unmatched. The CDR3 covers 14 residues. Germline V gene lookup returns CDR1 DFQATT and CDR2 SNEGSKA (reference sequence). Here the CDR3 DNA reads TGCAGTGCTAGAGAGCCGGGACAGTATTCACCCCTCCACTTT. This encodes CSAREPGQYSPLHF.

This clonotype was observed a handful of times. The J gene is TRBJ1-1, the V gene TRBV7-6; no reliable D call. CDR1 and CDR2 (germline): SGHVS, FNYEAQ. Trimming took 2 bases from V and 0 from J, leaving 10 bases between them. The CDR3 sequence is 15 residues long. Written as DNA, the CDR3 is TGTGCCAGCAGCTTAATAGGACTCTTGAACACTGAAGCTTTCTTT. Amino acid sequence: CASSLIGLLNTEAFF.

A few counts support this clonotype. The chain links TRBV4-1 to TRBJ2-7; possible D gene TRBD1, 5 bases. The CDR3 is 13 residues long. Trimming pared 3 bases from V and 5 bases from J, leaving 11 bases between. In germline, CDR1 is MGHRA, CDR2 YSYEKL. The DNA of the CDR3 is TGCGCCAGCAGCCAGGGGCAACTGGACGAGCAGTACTTC. Its translation: CASSQGQLDEQYF.

The V gene is TRBV6-5, the J gene TRBJ1-2, with unresolved D. This CDR3 has 14 amino acids. The germline gives CDR1 MNHEY, CDR2 SVGAGI. V was trimmed by 2 bases and J by 3 bases, leaving 10 bases between them. This chain's CDR3 is CASSYSPHDYGYTF. In DNA form, the CDR3 reads TGTGCCAGCAGTTACAGCCCCCACGACTATGGCTACACCTTC.

This clonotype was observed a few times. The chain recombines TRBV20-1 with TRBJ2-1; 14 positions match TRBD2. V trimming: 6 bases; J trimming: 1 base; junction bases outside the gene matches: 8. From germline, CDR1 is DFQATT and CDR2 SNEGSKA (reference sequence). The CDR3 runs 17 residues. The CDR3 nucleotides are TGCAGTGCCTCGGGACTAGCGGGAGCGCCGTCCTACAATGAGCAGTTCTTC. It encodes CSASGLAGAPSYNEQFF.

The chain joins TRBV4-1 to TRBJ2-7; 10 nucleotides match TRBD2. The CDR3 has 15 residues. V was pared by 6 bases and J by 5 bases, with 10 bases of the junction left unmatched. Germline lookup yields CDR1 MGHRA and CDR2 YSYEKL. The DNA for the CDR3 is TGCGCCAGCAGTTTTACAGGGACTAGCGTGGACGAGCAGTACTTC. Translation gives CASSFTGTSVDEQYF.

This clonotype was counted only a few times. J is TRBJ1-2 and V is TRBV29-1, with D unresolved. Germline V CDR1 and CDR2: SQVTM, ANQGSEA. The CDR3 sequence is 11 residues long. Trimming took off 5 bases at V and 8 bases at J, with 12 bases between the two ends. CDR3 protein: CSVISSGGYTF. CDR3 coding DNA: TGCAGCGTTATCTCCTCTGGGGGCTACACCTTC.

This clonotype was picked up many times. The chain uses TRBV7-2 and TRBJ2-1; D perhaps matches TRBD1 (6 bases). CDR3 size: 15 residues. The V gene's germline CDR1 is SGHTA and CDR2 FQGNSA. With 0 bases removed from V and 0 bases from J, the gap between germline ends came to 6 bases. This chain's CDR3 is CASSLAGASYNEQFF. The CDR3 nucleotides are TGTGCCAGCAGCTTAGCGGGGGCCTCCTACAATGAGCAGTTCTTC. Drawing the rest from reference TRBV7-2 and TRBJ2-1, the complete variable domain is GAGVSQSPSNKVTEKGKDVELRCDPISGHTALYWYRQSLGQGLEFLIYFQGNSAPDKSGLPSDRFSAERTGGSVSTLTIQRTQQEDSAVYLCASSLAGASYNEQFFGPGTRLTVL.